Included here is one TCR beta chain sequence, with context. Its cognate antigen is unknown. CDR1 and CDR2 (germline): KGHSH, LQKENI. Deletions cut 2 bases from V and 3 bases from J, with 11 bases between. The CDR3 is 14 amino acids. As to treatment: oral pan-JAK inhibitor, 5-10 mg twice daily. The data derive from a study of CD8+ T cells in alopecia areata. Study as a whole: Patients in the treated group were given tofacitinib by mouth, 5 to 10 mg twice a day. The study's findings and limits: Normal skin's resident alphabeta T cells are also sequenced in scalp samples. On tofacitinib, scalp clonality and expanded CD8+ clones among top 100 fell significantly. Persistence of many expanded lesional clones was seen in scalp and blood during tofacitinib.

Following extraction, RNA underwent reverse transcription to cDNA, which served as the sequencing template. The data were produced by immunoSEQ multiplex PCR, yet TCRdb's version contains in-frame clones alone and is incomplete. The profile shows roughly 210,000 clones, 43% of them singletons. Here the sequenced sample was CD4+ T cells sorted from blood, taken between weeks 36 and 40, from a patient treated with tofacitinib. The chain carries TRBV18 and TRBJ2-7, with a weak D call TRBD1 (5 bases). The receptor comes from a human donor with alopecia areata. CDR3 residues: CASSPSRDNYEQYF. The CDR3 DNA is TGTGCCAGCTCACCATCCAGGGATAACTACGAGCAGTACTTC.